This T cell receptor (beta chain) was identified during a study of T cell responses to AZD1222 COVID-19 vaccine. Trimming removed 5 bases from V and 4 bases from J, with 8 bases in between. Germline assignment: CDR1 MNHEY and CDR2 SVGEGT. The CDR3 has 12 residues. The table came from immunoSEQ multiplex PCR; TCRdb's copy has only in-frame clones and leaves some out. Of some 140,000 clones in the sample, more than 85% were seen once. This chain uses TRBV6-2 or TRBV6-3 with TRBJ1-1; unclear D gene. The TCR comes from an adult in good health. This sample comprised peripheral blood, obtained on day 0 of AZD1222 vaccination. CDR3 loop: CASSRRTTEAFF. For the CDR3, the DNA is TGTGCCAGCAGTCGACGGACCACTGAAGCTTTCTTT.